This is a list of T cell receptor beta chains from one sample in a study of early T cells in non-severe SARS-CoV-2 infection. From the 5' RACE reads, TCRdb called clonotypes with MiXCR, one entry per CDR3 protein. The repertoire holds more than 45,000 distinct CDR3 sequences, around 11% seen once, with 3% to 4.5% in the top ten. Sequences were obtained from whole blood. The receptors were sampled from an adult who was a healthcare worker with PCR-confirmed SARS-CoV-2 infection or an uninfected control (not recorded which). Both conserved end residues are part of each CDR3. The D gene is left open where the match is weak. Size is stated for part of the rows, as once, few or many counts, or as a class when the clone is expanded.

j_call	clone_size	d_call	v_call	cdr3_nt	cdr3_aa
TRBJ2-1	NA	NA	TRBV28	TGTGCCAGCAGTACCTACAGGGAGAATGAGCAGTTCTTC	CASSTYRENEQFF
TRBJ2-1	many	NA	TRBV20-1	TGCAGTGCTAGAACAGGGAGGGGGTACAATGAGCAGTTCTTC	CSARTGRGYNEQFF
TRBJ1-1	NA	NA	TRBV18	TGTGCCAGCTCACCACCGCGCATGCCTCCCACTGAAGCTTTCTTT	CASSPPRMPPTEAFF
TRBJ2-7	many	NA	TRBV27	TGTGCCAGCAGCCTCCGGACATATAATCGCTACGAGCAGTACTTC	CASSLRTYNRYEQYF
TRBJ2-3	few	TRBD2	TRBV7-6	TGTGCCAGCAGCTCCACTAGCGGGAGAGTCACAGATACGCAGTATTTT	CASSSTSGRVTDTQYF
TRBJ2-1	NA	NA	TRBV30	TGTGCCTGGAGTGTACAACGGTACAATGAGCAGTTCTTC	CAWSVQRYNEQFF
TRBJ2-7	few	TRBD1	TRBV27	TGTGCCAGCAGTTCCCCCTCACTCCGGGGGACAGGGAGTCTCCGCTCCTACGAGCAGTACTTC	CASSSPSLRGTGSLRSYEQYF
TRBJ2-5	many	NA	TRBV7-2	TGTGCCAGCAGCTTGAAGCGGTTCCAAGAGACCCAGTACTTC	CASSLKRFQETQYF
TRBJ2-3	NA	TRBD2	TRBV29-1	TGCAGCGCCGCCTGGGGGGGGGATACGCAGTATTTT	CSAAWGGDTQYF
TRBJ1-1	few	NA	TRBV28	TGTGCCAGCAGTTTGCCGGACACTGAAGCTTTCTTT	CASSLPDTEAFF
TRBJ1-2	many	NA	TRBV12-3/TRBV12-4	TGTGCCAGCAGTTTAGGGTCCGGCCAAGGGTATGGCTACACCTTC	CASSLGSGQGYGYTF
TRBJ1-2	many	NA	TRBV12-3/TRBV12-4	TGTGCCAGCAGTTTAGCAGCCCAGAGTGGCTACACCTTC	CASSLAAQSGYTF
TRBJ2-7	NA	NA	TRBV30	TGTGCCTGGAGTGTATATGGGAAAGGTCGACTAGCCTACGAGCAGTACTTC	CAWSVYGKGRLAYEQYF
TRBJ1-4	few	TRBD1	TRBV5-1	TGCGCCAGCAGCTTCGGGGACAGGGAAGAAAAACTGTTTTTT	CASSFGDREEKLFF
TRBJ1-2	many	NA	TRBV9	TGTGCCAGCAGCGTAACCTCTGGAGCGGCTTACTATGGCTACACCTTC	CASSVTSGAAYYGYTF
TRBJ2-7	many	TRBD2	TRBV5-1	TGCGCCAGCAGCGGCGGAAGCGGGAGGGTCGACGAGCAGTACTTC	CASSGGSGRVDEQYF
TRBJ1-5	NA	NA	TRBV12-3/TRBV12-4	TGTGCCAGCAGCCAACAAGACCGACAGCCCCAGCATTTT	CASSQQDRQPQHF
TRBJ2-7	many	NA	TRBV6-1	TGTGCCACCAGGACTCTACTTCCCTACGAGCAGTACTTC	CATRTLLPYEQYF
TRBJ1-1	few	TRBD1	TRBV7-3	TGTGCCAGCACCACGACAGGGGGCACTGAAGCTTTCTTT	CASTTTGGTEAFF
TRBJ2-1	many	TRBD1	TRBV20-1	TGCAGTGCTAGTGGCCCCGGGACAGGGGTTACTAATGAGCAGTTCTTC	CSASGPGTGVTNEQFF
TRBJ1-4	NA	NA	TRBV27	TGTGCCAGTCAATCTGGGGGGGCGGGTGAAAAACTGTTTTTT	CASQSGGAGEKLFF
TRBJ2-7	NA	NA	TRBV18	TGTGCCAGCTCTCCTTCCCGCGAATACGAGCAGTACTTC	CASSPSREYEQYF
TRBJ2-3	many	TRBD2	TRBV9	TGTGCCAGCAGCGTGAAAAGCGGGGCCCGCACAGATACGCAGTATTTT	CASSVKSGARTDTQYF
TRBJ2-1	NA	TRBD2	TRBV10-1	TGCGCCAGCAGTGGACTAGCCCAGCAGTTCTTC	CASSGLAQQFF
TRBJ1-5	few	TRBD1	TRBV28	TGTGCCAGCCCTAAGGCCCGGAAGACAGGGGACGCCACTCAGCCCCAGCATTTT	CASPKARKTGDATQPQHF
TRBJ2-1	few	NA	TRBV16	TGTGCCAGCAGCCAAGGAGGTGGCTCCTACAATGAGCAGTTCTTC	CASSQGGGSYNEQFF
TRBJ2-3	NA	TRBD2	TRBV28	TGTGCCAGCAGTTGGCGGGAGGGAAGCACAGATACGCAGTATTTT	CASSWREGSTDTQYF
TRBJ1-4	many	TRBD1	TRBV29-1	TGCAGCGTACGACAGGGCCTTGAAAAACTGTTTTTT	CSVRQGLEKLFF
TRBJ2-5	NA	NA	TRBV2	TGTGCCAGCACTTCCCCGGGGCAAGAGACCCAGTACTTC	CASTSPGQETQYF
TRBJ2-2	NA	TRBD1	TRBV7-8	TGTGCCAGCTTTAATATCGGGACAGGGGGAAAGACCGGGGAGCTGTTTTTT	CASFNIGTGGKTGELFF
TRBJ2-2	NA	TRBD1	TRBV28	TGTGCCAGCAGTCCGCGGACAGGGATCGCCGGGGAGCTGTTTTTT	CASSPRTGIAGELFF
TRBJ2-1	few	NA	TRBV29-1	TGCAGCGTTGGGGGGTCTAACAATGAGCAGTTCTTC	CSVGGSNNEQFF
TRBJ2-3	NA	TRBD2	TRBV20-1	TGCAGTGCTAGAGAAGTGGCGGGAGGGGCAGATACGCAGTATTTT	CSAREVAGGADTQYF
TRBJ2-3	many	NA	TRBV7-2	TGTGCCAGCAGCTCCGTAGGACGAGCTACGCAGTATTTT	CASSSVGRATQYF
TRBJ1-2	few	NA	TRBV25-1	TGTGCCAGCTACCAGTTTTCCTATGGCTACACCTTC	CASYQFSYGYTF
TRBJ1-2	once	NA	TRBV27	TGTGCCAGCGGGGTGGGTGCAGATCTTGGCTACACCTTC	CASGVGADLGYTF
TRBJ2-2	few	TRBD2	TRBV4-2	TGTGCCAGCAGCCAAGTTGCGCGGGAGGACACCGGGGAGCTGTTTTTT	CASSQVAREDTGELFF
TRBJ1-3	NA	NA	TRBV7-6	TGTGCCAGCAGTTCGACCGACAGCTCTGGAAACACCATATATTTT	CASSSTDSSGNTIYF
TRBJ2-5	many	TRBD2	TRBV20-1	TGCAGTGCCCGAACCGGACTAGCGGGGCAAGAGACCCAGTACTTC	CSARTGLAGQETQYF
TRBJ2-7	few	TRBD2	TRBV9	TGTGCCAGCAGCCCAAGGGGAGGGAGGAAGGACGAGCAGTACTTC	CASSPRGGRKDEQYF
TRBJ1-1	many	NA	TRBV29-1	TGCAGCGTTGAAAACAGGGACGGAACTGAAGCTTTCTTT	CSVENRDGTEAFF
TRBJ2-1	many	TRBD2	TRBV6-5	TGTGCCAGCAGTTACTCGGCCCTAGCGGTCTCCTACAATGAGCAGTTCTTC	CASSYSALAVSYNEQFF
TRBJ1-1	NA	TRBD1	TRBV29-1	TGCAGCGTTTTATTCGGGACAGGGGGGCACACTGAAGCTTTCTTT	CSVLFGTGGHTEAFF
TRBJ1-1	NA	TRBD1	TRBV28	TGTGCCAGCAGCCTACTCGGACAGGGGAGGACGAACACTGAAGCTTTCTTT	CASSLLGQGRTNTEAFF
TRBJ1-1	many	NA	TRBV12-3/TRBV12-4	TGTGCCAGCAGGAACCCCGGGACGGTGAACACTGAAGCTTTCTTT	CASRNPGTVNTEAFF
TRBJ2-1	NA	TRBD1	TRBV11-2	TGTGCCAGCAGCCAGACAGGGCCGGTGGCCCAAGAGCAGTTCTTC	CASSQTGPVAQEQFF
TRBJ2-7	NA	TRBD1	TRBV3-1	TGTGCCAGCAGCGCCAGACAGGGGGGCAACGAGCAGTACTTC	CASSARQGGNEQYF
TRBJ2-2	few	NA	TRBV9	TGTGCCAGCAGCTGGTCAACGAACACCGGGGAGCTGTTTTTT	CASSWSTNTGELFF
TRBJ2-1	many	TRBD2	TRBV12-3/TRBV12-4	TGTGCCAGCAGCGCCCGGGGACTAGCAACGGGCAATGAGCAGTTCTTC	CASSARGLATGNEQFF
TRBJ2-4	NA	NA	TRBV30	TGTGCCTGGAGTGTTTACGGCGGGAACATTCAGTACTTC	CAWSVYGGNIQYF
TRBJ2-1	many	NA	TRBV7-9	TGTGCCAGCAGCTTAGATGGGTATCCGGCGCTGCAGTTCTTC	CASSLDGYPALQFF
TRBJ2-1	few	NA	TRBV24-1	TGTGCCACCAGTGATACCAGTAGGGACGAGCAGTTCTTC	CATSDTSRDEQFF
TRBJ2-3	few	NA	TRBV6-1	TGTGCCAGCAGTGAACTTTCTAGAGGGGGCACAGATACGCAGTATTTT	CASSELSRGGTDTQYF
TRBJ2-1	few	TRBD2	TRBV29-1	TGCAGCGTTTCGGGGGGGTCCTACAATGAGCAGTTCTTC	CSVSGGSYNEQFF
TRBJ2-1	NA	TRBD1	TRBV5-4	TGTGCCAGCAGCTTGGCTGACAGGGGGAACAATGAGCAGTTCTTC	CASSLADRGNNEQFF
TRBJ2-7	NA	NA	TRBV5-1	TGTGCCAGCAGCTTGGTCGACGGAGCCTCCTACGAGCAGTACTTC	CASSLVDGASYEQYF
TRBJ1-3	NA	TRBD1	TRBV5-1	TGCGCCAGCAGTCCGGACAGGGGGCACGGAAACACCATATATTTT	CASSPDRGHGNTIYF
TRBJ1-2	many	TRBD1	TRBV20-1	TGCAGTGCTAGGGACGGGACAGGGGCTGGTGGCTACACCTTC	CSARDGTGAGGYTF
TRBJ2-2	NA	NA	TRBV18	TGTGCCAGCTCTCCAACCGGGGAGCTGTTTTTT	CASSPTGELFF
TRBJ1-4	few	NA	TRBV3-1	TGTGCCAGCAGCCCTATAGACCGGGGTGAAAAACTGTTTTTT	CASSPIDRGEKLFF